This entry lists 18 T cell receptor beta chains sequenced from one sample in a study of cytomegalovirus exposure and HLA in healthy donors. Researchers ran the PCR with 60 Vbeta and 13 Jbeta primers. The protocol was immunoSEQ multiplex PCR, while the TCRdb copy is restricted to in-frame clones and leaves out a portion. The table shows fewer than 200,000 clones, with about 80% occurring only once. The specimen sequenced was PBMCs. These receptors were collected from a man aged 30 to 45 in good health and CMV-seropositive.

The chain carries TRBV28 and TRBJ1-2, with 11 bases fitting TRBD1. The CDR3 covers 15 residues. The V gene's germline CDR1 is MDHEN and CDR2 SYDVKM. V shed 4 bases and J 3 bases; nucleotides not matched to a gene: 4. This CDR3 is CASSSPGQGDYGYTF. The CDR3 DNA follows: TGTGCCAGCAGTTCCCCGGGACAGGGGGACTATGGCTACACCTTC.

This chain uses TRBV7-9 with TRBJ2-7, with D possibly being TRBD2 (6 bases). Trimming stripped 4 bases from V and 0 bases from J, with 10 bases between. CDR3 length: 14 residues. Germline CDR1 and CDR2: SEHNR and FQNEAQ (reference sequence). As DNA, the CDR3 is TGTGCCAGCAGCTCCTCCGGGAGCTCCTACGAGCAGTACTTC. Its protein is CASSSSGSSYEQYF.

This chain joins TRBV18 and TRBJ1-1; D is uncertain. This CDR3 has 13 residues. Germline assignment: CDR1 KGHSH and CDR2 LQKENI. V shed 3 bases and J shed 0 bases, with 5 bases lying between them. CDR3 protein: CASSPAVNTEAFF. CDR3 nucleotide sequence: TGTGCCAGCTCACCGGCAGTGAACACTGAAGCTTTCTTT.

V and J are TRBV11-1 and TRBJ1-2; unclear D gene. The germline CDR1 and CDR2 sequences are SGHAT and FQDESV (reference sequence). V shed 5 bases and J shed 8 bases, with 15 bases lying between them. The CDR3 length is 13 residues. This CDR3 reads CASSAAGDFGYTF. CDR3 sequence (DNA): TGTGCCAGCAGCGCTGCCGGGGATTTCGGCTACACCTTC.

The gene calls are TRBV10-3 and TRBJ1-6; 7 nucleotides line up with TRBD1. Germline V gene data show CDR1 as ENHRY and CDR2 as SYGVKD. V was clipped by 10 bases and J by 7 bases; unmatched bases: 7. CDR3 size: 13 residues. The CDR3 nucleotides are TGTGCCACCGTCCCGGGACAGAATTCACCCCTCCACTTT. Translating gives CATVPGQNSPLHF.

V is TRBV4-1 and J is TRBJ2-7, with TRBD1 matching 7 bases. Trimming at V came to 4 bases and at J to 2 bases, leaving 8 bases not matched to a gene. The CDR3 spans 15 residues. Germline CDR1 reads MGHRA; CDR2 reads YSYEKL. CDR3 sequence reads: CASSPRSGGTYEQYF. For the CDR3, the DNA is TGCGCCAGCAGCCCCCGGTCAGGGGGAACCTACGAGCAGTACTTC.

This clone was counted only a few times. The V and J genes are TRBV12-5 and TRBJ2-5; 7 bases are shared with TRBD1. The CDR3 is made up of 15 amino acids. The V and J ends lost 6 bases and 5 bases, in that order; junction bases with no gene match: 12. Germline loops: CDR1 LGHNT, CDR2 FRNRAP. The CDR3 DNA follows: TGTGCTAGTGGCCATACCTCGACAGGGCGGGAGACCCAGTACTTC. This sequence encodes CASGHTSTGRETQYF.

This chain connects TRBV15 to TRBJ1-5; D is possibly TRBD1 (6 bases). Trimming took off 2 bases at V and 6 bases at J, with 17 bases between the two ends. CDR1 is LNHNV and CDR2 is YYDKDF in the germline V gene (reference sequence). The CDR3 totals 16 residues. Here the CDR3 reads CATSRSQGGGGQPQHF. CDR3 nucleotides: TGTGCCACCAGCAGATCCCAGGGAGGGGGTGGTCAGCCCCAGCATTTT.

In its sample, this clone was seen once. The rearrangement uses TRBV25-1 and TRBJ1-2; TRBD1 agrees at 7 bases. The CDR3 totals 13 residues. CDR1 and CDR2 (germline): MGHDK, SYGVNS. Germline trimming cut 3 bases from V and 8 bases from J; bases unmatched to any gene: 6. This chain's CDR3 is CASSDRYRGGYTF. As DNA, the CDR3 is TGTGCCAGCAGTGATAGGTACAGGGGCGGCTACACCTTC.

The chain has TRBV6-6 and TRBJ2-5; TRBD1 agrees at 7 bases. This CDR3 is 13 amino acids long. From germline, CDR1 is MNHNY and CDR2 SVGAGI (reference sequence). The V segment lost 5 bases and the J segment 4 bases; nucleotides outside the gene matches: 4. DNA of the CDR3: TGTGCCAGCAGTCTGGACAGGTCAGAGACCCAGTACTTC. This gives the protein CASSLDRSETQYF.

This CDR3 reads CATRRDREDQPQHF. The CDR3 region has the DNA TGTGCCACCAGGCGGGACAGGGAGGATCAGCCCCAGCATTTT. The J gene is TRBJ1-5, the V gene TRBV15; 9 nucleotides align to TRBD1. Germline lookup yields CDR1 LNHNV and CDR2 YYDKDF (reference sequence). CDR3 length: 14 amino acids. The ends lost 6 bases at V and 5 bases at J; junction bases unmatched: 5.

The CDR3: CASSAGLNTEAFF. CDR3 DNA: TGTGCCAGCAGCGCAGGTTTGAACACTGAAGCTTTCTTT. This chain uses TRBV5-4 with TRBJ1-1; D gene ambiguous. This CDR3 is built from 13 residues. Trimming removed 4 bases from V and 0 bases from J, with 7 bases in between. The germline V gene has CDR1 SGHNT and CDR2 YYREEE (reference sequence). Full variable domain (rest looked up from reference TRBV5-4 and TRBJ1-1): ETGVTQSPTHLIKTRGQQVTLRCSSQSGHNTVSWYQQALGQGPQFIFQYYREEENGRGNFPPRFSGLQFPNYSSELNVNALELDDSALYLCASSAGLNTEAFFGQGTRLTVV.

There are a few counts of this clone. The chain combines TRBV7-6 with TRBJ2-3; TRBD1 is a possible D gene (6 bases). Deletions cut 5 bases from V and 5 bases from J, with 14 bases between. Germline CDR1 reads SGHVS; CDR2 reads FNYEAQ. There are 14 residues in the CDR3. The CDR3 spells CASSPVGGVDTQYF. The CDR3 coding sequence is TGTGCCAGCAGCCCGGTAGGGGGAGTAGATACGCAGTATTTT.

The chain recombines TRBV29-1 with TRBJ1-5, with 10 bases fitting TRBD1. The CDR3 has 15 amino acids. Germline V gives CDR1 SQVTM, CDR2 ANQGSEA. J gave up 7 bases and V 6 bases, and 12 bases lay outside the gene matches. CDR3 bases: TGCAGCGTGTTAGGGACAGGGGAATTCGGGCAGCCCCAGCATTTT. It is translated as CSVLGTGEFGQPQHF.

This chain joins TRBV21-1 and TRBJ1-6; no check of the table's D call, TRBD1, against the DNA was made. TRBV21-1 counts as a pseudogene. The CDR3 is 18 amino acids. This CDR3 reads CASSNRRQRSSYNSPLHF. CDR3 coding DNA: TGTGCCAGCAGCAATCGGAGACAGAGGAGCTCCTATAATTCACCCCTCCACTTT.

This clone was detected once. The J gene is TRBJ2-3, the V gene TRBV2; 12 bases match TRBD2. After removal of 6 bases from V and 1 base from J, the junction contained 5 bases not matched to a gene. This CDR3 is built from 16 residues. CDR1 SNHLY and CDR2 FYNNEI come from the germline V gene. The CDR3 is CASRGGTSGRTDTQYF. The CDR3 coding sequence is TGTGCCAGCAGGGGCGGGACTAGCGGGCGCACAGATACGCAGTATTTT.

The chain has TRBV28 and TRBJ2-7, with D perhaps TRBD1 (5 bases). The length of the CDR3 is 13 residues. Germline V gene lookup returns CDR1 MDHEN and CDR2 SYDVKM. The germline V and J ends were trimmed by 6 bases and 3 bases, with 12 bases remaining between them. The CDR3: CASRPTGIYEQYF. Here the CDR3 DNA reads TGTGCCAGCAGGCCCACAGGAATCTACGAGCAGTACTTC.

The rearrangement uses TRBV4-1 and TRBJ2-3; possible D gene TRBD1, 6 bases. The germline V gene has CDR1 MGHRA and CDR2 YSYEKL. The V end was cut by 2 bases, the J end by 1 base, with 10 bases between. There are 15 residues in the CDR3. The CDR3 sequence is CASSQPQGGTDTQYF. CDR3 in DNA: TGCGCCAGCAGCCAACCACAGGGAGGCACAGATACGCAGTATTTT.